The 32 T cell receptor beta chains given below trace back to one sample, sequenced in a study of shared clonotypes between healthy human individuals. Only in-frame clones appear in the TCRdb table, and some are missing; sequencing was by immunoSEQ multiplex PCR. The sample has some 470,000 clones; about three quarters are singletons. The sequencing input was PBMCs. The source of these receptors is a woman between 35 and 50 years old in good health. Some clones in this sample may be carry-over from other donors' samples.

Turning to this clone: With a far larger clone one base away, a read error is the likely cause. Other DNA sequences in this specimen translate into the identical CDR3. The V and J genes are TRBV6-5 and TRBJ2-1; 10 nucleotides match TRBD2. This CDR3 region has 15 residues. The germline CDR1 and CDR2 sequences are MNHEY and SVGAGI. The CDR3 here is CASSYGLAAWNEQFF. The CDR3 nucleotides read TGTGCCAGCAGTTACGGACTAGCGGCGTGGAATGAACAGTTCTTC.

The rearrangement uses TRBV18 and TRBJ1-2; D uncertain. The V end was cut by 3 bases, the J end by 7 bases, with 12 bases between. This CDR3 has 13 amino acids. Germline-derived CDR1 and CDR2 are KGHSH and LQKENI. The CDR3 DNA sequence: TGTGCCAGCTCACCCCCATCAGAGATTGGCTACACCTTC. Protein product: CASSPPSEIGYTF. The full variable domain, completed using reference TRBV18 and TRBJ1-2, is NAGVMQNPRHLVRRRGQEARLRCSPMKGHSHVYWYRQLPEEGLKFMVYLQKENIIDESGMPKERFSAEFPKEGPSILRIQQVVRGDSAAYFCASSPPSEIGYTFGSGTRLTVV.

A remark on this clone: The junction and the germline gene differ at one end; a read error may be behind it. Here the CDR3 DNA reads TGCGCCAGCACACAAACCCCGAGACTAGCGGGGTGGGCTCCCTACGGGCAGTACTTC. This codes for CASTQTPRLAGWAPYGQYF. The gene calls are TRBV10-1 and TRBJ2-7, with 11 bases that match TRBD2. The CDR3 is 19 amino acids. The germline CDR1 and CDR2 sequences are WNHNN and SYGVQD (reference sequence).

Turning to this clone: The CDR3 does not close with the conserved phenylalanine or tryptophan, likely indicating a read error. V usage is TRBV6-1 and J usage is TRBJ2-4, with TRBD1 as a possible D gene (5 bases). CDR1 is MNHNS, CDR2 SASEGT, per germline. The length of the CDR3 is 14 residues. V lost 5 bases and J lost 0, with 8 bases in between. CDR3 region: CASSRGLAKNIQYS. CDR3 sequence (DNA): TGTGCCAGCAGTAGGGGCCTAGCCAAAAACATTCAGTACTCC.

The rearrangement uses TRBV4-1 and TRBJ2-7; possible D gene TRBD1, 5 bases. The CDR3 consists of 15 residues. The germline V gene has CDR1 MGHRA and CDR2 YSYEKL. V was trimmed by 1 base and J by 3 bases, leaving 13 bases between them. The DNA of the CDR3 is TGCGCCAGCAGCCAAGTCCAATTCGGACACTACGAGCAGTACTTC. Translation: CASSQVQFGHYEQYF.

The chain joins TRBV2 to TRBJ1-4; D gene unclear. The CDR3 loop spans 17 amino acids. With 6 bases removed from V and 8 bases from J, the gap between germline ends came to 25 bases. Looked up from germline, CDR1 is SNHLY and CDR2 is FYNNEI. In DNA, the CDR3 is TGTGCCAGCAGCTACGACCCAGCGGTAGGTTCGGGAGAAAAACTGTTTTTT. The encoded protein is CASSYDPAVGSGEKLFF.

About this clone itself: Distinct nucleotide sequences in the sample also encode this CDR3. The V and J genes are TRBV27 and TRBJ2-3, with TRBD1 matching 8 bases. This CDR3 contains 14 residues. J was trimmed by 1 base and V by 5 bases; bases with no gene match: 2. The germline CDR1 and CDR2 sequences are MNHEY and SMNVEV (reference sequence). CDR3 in amino acids: CASSPGQGTDTQYF. Here the CDR3 DNA reads TGTGCCAGCAGTCCGGGACAGGGCACAGATACGCAGTATTTT.

This clone was counted only a few times. A much larger clone lies a single base off, so this may be a read error. The chain carries TRBV30 and TRBJ1-1; no definite D call. CDR1 and CDR2 (germline): GTSNPN, SVGIG (reference sequence). This CDR3 has 12 residues. CDR3 loop: CGWRSENTEAFF. CDR3 DNA: TGTGGCTGGAGATCAGAGAACACTGAAGCTTTCTTT.

The V and J genes are TRBV7-2 and TRBJ1-1; D perhaps matches TRBD1 (5 bases). CDR1 is SGHTA, CDR2 FQGNSA, per germline. The CDR3 is 13 amino acids. The V and J ends lost 5 bases and 2 bases respectively, with 9 bases between them. The CDR3 DNA reads as TGTGCCAGCAGCCGGGGGATCAACACTGAAGCTTTCTTT. Amino acid sequence: CASSRGINTEAFF. Full variable domain (missing parts from reference TRBV7-2 and TRBJ1-1): GAGVSQSPSNKVTEKGKDVELRCDPISGHTALYWYRQSLGQGLEFLIYFQGNSAPDKSGLPSDRFSAERTGGSVSTLTIQRTQQEDSAVYLCASSRGINTEAFFGQGTRLTVV.

The CDR3 region is CASSLGQTFSGNTIYF. The DNA of the CDR3 is TGTGCCAGCAGCTTGGGACAGACTTTCTCTGGAAACACCATATATTTT. The chain links TRBV5-4 to TRBJ1-3; tentative D call: TRBD1 (5 bases). From germline, CDR1 is SGHNT and CDR2 YYREEE (reference sequence). CDR3 length equals 16 residues. Deletions cut 0 bases from V and 0 bases from J, with 10 bases between.

This clone appeared a single time. The rearrangement links TRBV7-9 to TRBJ1-1; 9 positions match TRBD1. Trimming took 1 base from V and 7 from J; bases not matched to a gene: 13. CDR1 is SEHNR and CDR2 is FQNEAQ in the germline V gene (reference sequence). The CDR3 runs 17 residues. CDR3 DNA sequence: TGTGCCAGCAGCTTAGAACCGGGACAGGGCCTACCTATTGAAGCTTTCTTT. Translating gives CASSLEPGQGLPIEAFF. Filled out from reference TRBV7-9 and TRBJ1-1, the complete variable domain reads DTGVSQNPRHKITKRGQNVTFRCDPISEHNRLYWYRQTLGQGPEFLTYFQNEAQLEKSRLLSDRFSAERPKGSFSTLEIQRTEQGDSAMYLCASSLEPGQGLPIEAFFGQGTRLTVV.

This clone has more than one count but fewer than ten. The chain couples TRBV6-1 to TRBJ1-3; D gene uncertain. The CDR3 is 16 residues long. Germline CDR1 and CDR2: MNHNS and SASEGT. The V end was cut by 1 base, the J end by 4 bases, with 14 bases between. The DNA of the CDR3 is TGTGCCAGCAGTGAAGGTCGGGTCTTAGCCGGAAACACCATATATTTT. It translates to CASSEGRVLAGNTIYF.

The chain carries TRBV29-1 and TRBJ1-1; possible D gene TRBD1, 5 bases. Trimming shortened V by 1 base and J by 0 bases, and 15 bases separated the two germline ends. This CDR3 is 16 amino acids long. Germline CDR1 is SQVTM and CDR2 is ANQGSEA. Here the CDR3 DNA reads TGCAGCGTTGAAGGTCAGGCCGGGGGTCTGAACACTGAAGCTTTCTTT. As protein: CSVEGQAGGLNTEAFF.

The chain links TRBV11-2 to TRBJ2-7, with 8 bases identical to TRBD2. This CDR3 has 15 residues. Germline-derived CDR1 and CDR2 are SGHAT and FQNNGV. The junction had 7 bases not matched to a gene; V was cut back by 0 bases and J by 6 bases. CDR3 in amino acids: CASSLDPGGSREQYF. The CDR3 nucleotides read TGTGCCAGCAGCTTAGACCCGGGGGGGAGTCGCGAGCAGTACTTC.

In this sample, this clone turned up a few times. The chain combines TRBV5-4 with TRBJ2-1, with D maybe TRBD1 (6 bases). This CDR3 contains 15 residues. The V gene's germline CDR1 is SGHNT and CDR2 YYREEE (reference sequence). Trimming stripped 4 bases from V and 3 bases from J, with 14 bases between. CDR3 sequence: CASSIPTGGYNEQFF. The CDR3 DNA reads TGTGCCAGCAGCATACCGACAGGAGGCTACAATGAGCAGTTCTTC.

This clone appeared a few times. The gene calls are TRBV4-1 and TRBJ2-3, with 13 bases lining up with TRBD2. This CDR3 is 18 amino acids long. Germline-derived CDR1 and CDR2 are MGHRA and YSYEKL. The J segment lost 4 bases and the V segment lost 6 bases, leaving 13 bases of the junction unmatched. The CDR3 region is CASSPGLAGLRYPDTQYF. Here the CDR3 DNA reads TGCGCCAGCAGTCCGGGACTAGCGGGACTTAGATACCCAGATACGCAGTATTTT.

The chain joins TRBV4-3 to TRBJ2-1; 9 bases fit TRBD2. In germline, CDR1 is LGHNA, CDR2 YSLEER. The CDR3 covers 15 residues. Trimming at V came to 1 base and at J to 8 bases, leaving 6 bases not matched to a gene. The CDR3 coding sequence is TGCGCCAGCAGCCAAGGGGCTAGCGGGACGTATGAGCAGTTCTTC. Encoded protein: CASSQGASGTYEQFF.

This clone was picked up many times. Here the CDR3 reads CSVDSTGAGEQYF. The CDR3 DNA sequence: TGCAGCGTTGACAGCACGGGGGCGGGGGAGCAGTACTTC. The rearrangement uses TRBV29-1 and TRBJ2-7; D possibly uses TRBD1 or TRBD2 (6 bases each). Deletions cut 3 bases from V and 7 bases from J, with 16 bases between. CDR3 length equals 13 residues. Germline V lookup: CDR1 SQVTM, CDR2 ANQGSEA.

This chain uses TRBV7-3 with TRBJ1-1; maybe TRBD1 (6 bases). This CDR3 has 13 amino acids. Germline CDR1 is SGHTA and CDR2 is FQGTGA. With 5 bases removed from V and 1 base from J, the gap between germline ends came to 8 bases. DNA for the CDR3: TGTGCCAGCAGCGTGGACAGGAACACTGAAGCTTTCTTT. It codes for CASSVDRNTEAFF. The full variable domain, with the rest looked up from reference TRBV7-3 and TRBJ1-1, is GAGVSQTPSNKVTEKGKYVELRCDPISGHTALYWYRQSLGQGPEFLIYFQGTGAADDSGLPNDRFFAVRPEGSVSTLKIQRTERGDSAVYLCASSVDRNTEAFFGQGTRLTVV.

The chain recombines TRBV19 with TRBJ2-1, with 8 bases matching TRBD2. Germline CDR1 and CDR2: LNHDA and SQIVND (reference sequence). J gave up 0 bases and V 3 bases, and 7 bases lay outside the gene matches. The CDR3 is made up of 17 amino acids. This CDR3 is CASSITSGRSSYNEQFF. The CDR3 DNA reads TGTGCCAGTAGTATTACCAGCGGGAGAAGCTCCTACAATGAGCAGTTCTTC.

The chain recombines TRBV19 with TRBJ2-5; 7 positions match TRBD1. Germline CDR1 LNHDA, CDR2 SQIVND (reference sequence). The CDR3 loop spans 14 amino acids. Trimming removed 7 bases from V and 5 bases from J; junction bases left unmatched: 10. CDR3 DNA sequence: TGTGCCAGTACCCCTACAGGGGCTCGGGAGACCCAGTACTTC. Translated: CASTPTGARETQYF.

There are many counts of this clone. The chain joins TRBV7-9 to TRBJ2-7; the D is unclear. The germline V gene encodes CDR1 SEHNR and CDR2 FQNEAQ (reference sequence). The CDR3 sequence is 12 residues long. V was pared by 5 bases and J by 7 bases, with 12 bases between. The CDR3 sequence is CASSLSFGEQYF. The CDR3 DNA reads TGTGCCAGCAGCCTTTCGTTCGGAGAGCAGTACTTC.

The sample holds one count of this clone. The chain has TRBV6-4 and TRBJ2-1; tentatively, D is TRBD1 (5 bases). V shed 5 bases and J shed 8 bases, with 16 bases lying between them. The CDR3 consists of 14 residues. Germline V gives CDR1 MRHNA, CDR2 SNTAGT. For the CDR3, the DNA is TGTGCCAGCAGTCCCAGAGCGCTCAGGGATGAGCAGTTCTTC. Its translation is CASSPRALRDEQFF.

The rearrangement joins TRBV19 to TRBJ2-4; D could derive from TRBD1 or TRBD2 (5 bases each). V was shortened by 3 bases and J by 1 base, with 22 bases between the two germline ends. This CDR3 contains 19 residues. CDR1 and CDR2 from the germline V gene are LNHDA and SQIVND (reference sequence). The CDR3 bases are TGTGCCAGTAGTATGGGGGTAGCGCGAACTATGATGGCCAAAAACATTCAGTACTTC. Residues: CASSMGVARTMMAKNIQYF.

The chain couples TRBV7-9 to TRBJ2-5; D is uncertain. CDR1 and CDR2 (germline): SEHNR, FQNEAQ (reference sequence). Trimming cost V 5 bases and J 5 bases, with 9 bases left between them. The CDR3 covers 12 residues. CDR3 residues: CASSPPRETQYF. In DNA, the CDR3 is TGTGCCAGCAGCCCCCCACGGGAGACCCAGTACTTC.

The sample holds a few counts of this clone. The chain combines TRBV2 with TRBJ1-2; weak D call: TRBD1 (6 bases). CDR3 length: 13 residues. The germline V gene has CDR1 SNHLY and CDR2 FYNNEI. The CDR3 spells CATTTTGAGGYTF. The CDR3 bases are TGTGCAACTACCACGACGGGGGCCGGTGGCTACACCTTC.

This chain links TRBV2 with TRBJ1-1; D ambiguous. CDR3 length equals 14 residues. Between the trimmed V and J ends, which lost 2 bases and 4 bases, there was a span of 11 bases. Germline V gene lookup returns CDR1 SNHLY and CDR2 FYNNEI. Written as DNA, the CDR3 is TGTGCCAGCAGTGAATTCGGGGAAGGCACTGAAGCTTTCTTT. Amino acid sequence: CASSEFGEGTEAFF.

The V and J genes are TRBV28 and TRBJ1-1; D may be TRBD1 (5 bases). V lost 5 bases to trimming and J lost 5 bases, with 9 bases between them. The length of the CDR3 is 12 residues. The germline V gene encodes CDR1 MDHEN and CDR2 SYDVKM. In nucleotides, the CDR3 is TGTGCCAGCAGTGAGCGGGGGACTGAAGCTTTCTTT. It specifies CASSERGTEAFF.

This clone was detected only a few times. The rearrangement joins TRBV1 to TRBJ2-1; TRBD1 reflects the table's D call only, with no check against the DNA. TRBV1 is a pseudogene locus. The CDR3 length is 14 residues. DNA of the CDR3: TGCACCAGCAGAGACAGGGACCGATACAATGAGCAGTTCTTC. Amino acid sequence: CTSRDRDRYNEQFF.

V and J are TRBV29-1 and TRBJ2-2, with D uncertain. Germline CDR1 is SQVTM and CDR2 is ANQGSEA. The CDR3 loop spans 11 amino acids. V lost 4 bases, J lost 7 bases, and 7 bases lay in between. CDR3 coding DNA: TGCAGCGTTGCGGTGGTCGGGGAGCTGTTTTTT. The encoded protein is CSVAVVGELFF.

This chain links TRBV4-2 with TRBJ2-2, with D uncertain. The germline CDR1 and CDR2 sequences are LGHNA and YNFKEQ. The germline V and J ends were trimmed by 0 bases and 6 bases, with 8 bases remaining between them. CDR3 length: 14 amino acids. The CDR3 reads CASSQDGRSGELFF. The CDR3 bases are TGTGCCAGCAGCCAAGACGGCAGGTCCGGGGAGCTGTTTTTT.

The rearrangement joins TRBV5-1 to TRBJ2-7, with D uncertain. V was cut by 4 bases and J by 7 bases, with 21 bases left in between. The CDR3 runs to 15 residues. Germline CDR1 is SGHRS and CDR2 is YFSETQ. CDR3 DNA: TGCGCCAGCAGCGCAACCCCCGGGTCCGCCGGGGAGCAGTACTTC. This translates into CASSATPGSAGEQYF.